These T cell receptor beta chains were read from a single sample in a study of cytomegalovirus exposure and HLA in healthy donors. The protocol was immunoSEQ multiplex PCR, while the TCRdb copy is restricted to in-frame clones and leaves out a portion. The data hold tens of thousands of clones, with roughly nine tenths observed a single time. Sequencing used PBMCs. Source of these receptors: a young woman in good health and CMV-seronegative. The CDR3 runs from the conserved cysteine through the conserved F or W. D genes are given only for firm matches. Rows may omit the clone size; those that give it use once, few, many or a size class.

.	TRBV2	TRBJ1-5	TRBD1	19	CASSDSGQGNKYSNQPQHF	TGTGCCAGCAGTGATTCGGGACAGGGGAACAAGTATAGCAATCAGCCCCAGCATTTT
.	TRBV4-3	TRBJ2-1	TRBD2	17	CASSQVSGLAGGYEQFF	TGCGCCAGCAGCCAAGTGTCGGGACTAGCGGGAGGCTATGAGCAGTTCTTC
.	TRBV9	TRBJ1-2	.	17	CASSANFLQGRVYGYTF	TGTGCCAGCAGCGCCAATTTCTTACAGGGAAGGGTCTATGGCTACACCTTC
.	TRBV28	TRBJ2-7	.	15	CASRNGNAEVSEQYF	TGTGCCAGCAGAAACGGTAATGCGGAGGTCTCCGAGCAGTACTTC
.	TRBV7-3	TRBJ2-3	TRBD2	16	CASSLGLAGVADTQYF	TGTGCCAGCAGCTTAGGGCTAGCGGGAGTGGCAGATACGCAGTATTTT
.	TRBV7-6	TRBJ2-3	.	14	CASSPGGTTDTQYF	TGTGCCAGCAGCCCTGGGGGGACCACAGATACGCAGTATTTT
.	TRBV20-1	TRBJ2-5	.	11	CSASPGETQYF	TGCAGTGCTAGTCCGGGAGAGACCCAGTACTTC
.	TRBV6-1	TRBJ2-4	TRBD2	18	CASSERPGLASAKNIQYF	TGTGCCAGCAGTGAACGTCCGGGACTAGCTTCAGCCAAAAACATTCAGTACTTC
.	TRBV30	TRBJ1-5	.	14	CAWSEEDGNQPQHF	TGTGCCTGGAGTGAGGAGGACGGCAATCAGCCCCAGCATTTT
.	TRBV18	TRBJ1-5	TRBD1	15	CASSRDSYSNQPQHF	TGTGCCAGCTCACGGGACAGTTATAGCAATCAGCCCCAGCATTTT
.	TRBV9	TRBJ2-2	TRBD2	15	CASSPGTSSTGELFF	TGTGCCAGCAGCCCCGGGACTAGCAGCACCGGGGAGCTGTTTTTT
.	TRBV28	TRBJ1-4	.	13	CASSLYSNEKLFF	TGTGCCAGCAGTTTGTACAGTAATGAAAAACTGTTTTTT
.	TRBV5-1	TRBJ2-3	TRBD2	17	CASSLGLAGGSADTQYF	TGCGCCAGCAGCTTGGGACTAGCGGGAGGGTCGGCAGATACGCAGTATTTT
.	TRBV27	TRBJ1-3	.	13	CARPDTRRNTIYF	TGTGCCCGACCAGACACACGCAGAAACACCATATATTTT
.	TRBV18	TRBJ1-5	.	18	CASSPNPGQPGGNQPQHF	TGTGCCAGCTCACCGAATCCGGGACAACCAGGAGGCAATCAGCCCCAGCATTTT
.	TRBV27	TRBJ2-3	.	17	CASSLISVGGNTDTQYF	TGTGCCAGCAGTTTAATCTCGGTTGGAGGGAACACAGATACGCAGTATTTT
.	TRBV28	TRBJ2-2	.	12	CAADRNTGELFF	TGTGCCGCGGACAGGAACACCGGGGAGCTGTTTTTT
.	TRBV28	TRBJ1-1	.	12	CASSFLGTEAFF	TGTGCCAGCAGTTTCCTCGGCACTGAAGCTTTCTTT
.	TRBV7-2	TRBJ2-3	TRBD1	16	CASSLDAAGGTDTQYF	TGTGCCAGCAGCTTAGACGCGGCAGGGGGAACAGATACGCAGTATTTT
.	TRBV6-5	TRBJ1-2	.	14	CASRPPGINYGYTF	TGTGCCAGCAGGCCCCCGGGTATCAACTATGGCTACACCTTC
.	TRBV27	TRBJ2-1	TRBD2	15	CASSLFGGSYNEQFF	TGTGCCAGCAGTTTGTTTGGCGGGAGCTACAATGAGCAGTTCTTC
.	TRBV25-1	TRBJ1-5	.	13	CASLGDGNQPQHF	TGTGCCAGCCTCGGGGATGGCAATCAACCCCAGCATTTT
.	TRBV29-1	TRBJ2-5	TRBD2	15	CSVEGRESSRETQYF	TGCAGCGTTGAGGGGCGGGAGTCCTCCCGGGAGACCCAGTACTTC
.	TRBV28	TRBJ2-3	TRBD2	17	CASSRTSGTLSTDTQYF	TGTGCCAGCAGCCGGACTAGCGGGACCCTTAGCACAGATACGCAGTATTTT
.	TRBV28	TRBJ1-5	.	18	CASSLRTPGTTGNQPQHF	TGTGCCAGCAGTTTAAGGACACCGGGGACAACGGGCAATCAGCCCCAGCATTTT
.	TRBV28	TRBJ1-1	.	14	CASRAGRMNTEAFF	TGTGCCAGCAGGGCAGGGCGAATGAACACTGAAGCTTTCTTT
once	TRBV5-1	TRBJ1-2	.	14	CASSLGQGNYGYTF	TGCGCCAGCAGCTTGGGGCAGGGGAACTATGGCTACACCTTC
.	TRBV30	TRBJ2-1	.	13	CAWTSETEIGQFF	TGTGCCTGGACCAGCGAGACAGAGATAGGGCAGTTCTTC
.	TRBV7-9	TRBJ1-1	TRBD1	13	CASAPRDSTEAFF	TGTGCCAGCGCCCCCAGGGACAGCACTGAAGCTTTCTTT
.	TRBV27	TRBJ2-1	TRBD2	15	CASGPWREGKNEQFF	TGTGCCTCAGGGCCCTGGCGGGAGGGAAAAAATGAGCAGTTCTTC
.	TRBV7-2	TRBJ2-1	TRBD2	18	CASSLVSGTSGRANEQFF	TGTGCCAGCAGCTTAGTCTCGGGGACTAGCGGGAGGGCCAATGAGCAGTTCTTC
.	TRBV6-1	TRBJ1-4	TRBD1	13	CASMDRGRAKLFF	TGTGCCAGCATGGACAGGGGGCGAGCAAAACTGTTTTTT
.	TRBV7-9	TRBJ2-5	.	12	CASSLVLETQYF	TGTGCCAGCAGCTTAGTTCTGGAGACCCAGTACTTC
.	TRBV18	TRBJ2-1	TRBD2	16	CASSLSSGQGYNEQFF	TGTGCCAGCTCATTATCTAGCGGGCAAGGATACAATGAGCAGTTCTTC
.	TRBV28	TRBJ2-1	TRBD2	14	CASSFGLDGGEQFF	TGTGCCAGCAGTTTCGGACTAGATGGTGGTGAGCAGTTCTTC
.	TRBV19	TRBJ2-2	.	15	CASSIQQGNTGELFF	TGTGCCAGTAGTATTCAACAGGGAAACACCGGGGAGCTGTTTTTT
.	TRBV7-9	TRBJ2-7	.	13	CSSSLAGFYEQYF	TGTTCCAGCAGCTTAGCCGGTTTCTACGAGCAGTACTTC
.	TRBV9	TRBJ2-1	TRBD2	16	CASSPRGGAGGNEQFF	TGTGCCAGCAGCCCAAGGGGTGGAGCGGGGGGCAATGAGCAGTTCTTC
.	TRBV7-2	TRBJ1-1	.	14	CASSLRGSYTEAFF	TGTGCCAGCAGCTTGAGAGGATCTTATACTGAAGCTTTCTTT
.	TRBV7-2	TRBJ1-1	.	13	CASSWQQGTEAFF	TGTGCCAGCAGCTGGCAACAGGGCACTGAAGCTTTCTTT
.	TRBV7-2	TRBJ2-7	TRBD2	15	CASSPIGGGPYEQYF	TGTGCCAGCAGCCCGATTGGGGGAGGGCCGTACGAGCAGTACTTC
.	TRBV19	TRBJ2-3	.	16	CASSDSYSRATDTQYF	TGTGCCAGTAGTGACAGTTATTCTCGGGCCACAGATACGCAGTATTTT
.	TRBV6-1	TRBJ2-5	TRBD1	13	CASRRDRGETQYF	TGTGCCAGCAGGAGAGACAGGGGAGAGACCCAGTACTTC
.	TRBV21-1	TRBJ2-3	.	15	CASSKGAGETDTQYF	TGTGCCAGCAGCAAAGGTGCGGGGGAGACAGATACGCAGTATTTT
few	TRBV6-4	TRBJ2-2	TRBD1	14	CASKTGVDTGELFF	TGTGCCAGCAAGACAGGGGTGGATACCGGGGAGCTGTTTTTT
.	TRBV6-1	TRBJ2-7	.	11	CASSDYRYKYF	TGTGCCAGCAGTGACTACAGGTATAAGTACTTC